This TCR beta chain was profiled in a study of T cell responses to AZD1222 COVID-19 vaccine. Overall study results and limits: Samples come after the peak T cell response, not at day 14. Reports say nearly half of spike-specific TCRs go after unmutated variant regions.

TCRdb's table, derived via immunoSEQ multiplex PCR, lists solely in-frame clones and lacks some. Seen here are approximately 100,000 clones, around nine tenths observed once, and the top ten hold 12%. Points on this clone: What it binds is not known.

Trimming took 4 bases from V and 3 from J, leaving 12 bases between them. CDR3 length: 14 residues. The V gene's germline CDR1 is SGHRS and CDR2 YFSETQ. The sequence derives from an adult in good health. This specimen was peripheral blood, taken on day 0 of AZD1222 vaccination. The chain joins TRBV5-1 to TRBJ2-3; D ambiguous. The CDR3 nucleotides are TGCGCCAGCAGCCCCGAATTCCGTACAGATACGCAGTATTTT. As protein: CASSPEFRTDTQYF.